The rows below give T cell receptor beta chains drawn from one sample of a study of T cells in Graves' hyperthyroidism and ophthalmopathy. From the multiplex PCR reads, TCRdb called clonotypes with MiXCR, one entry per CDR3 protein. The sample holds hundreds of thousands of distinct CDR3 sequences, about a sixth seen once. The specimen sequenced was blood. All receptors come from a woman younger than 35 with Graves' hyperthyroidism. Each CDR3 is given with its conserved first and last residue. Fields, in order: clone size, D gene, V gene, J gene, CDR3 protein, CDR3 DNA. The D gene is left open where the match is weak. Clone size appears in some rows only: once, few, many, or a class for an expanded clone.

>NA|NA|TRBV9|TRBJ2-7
CASSVGWVSREQYF
TGTGCCAGCAGCGTAGGTTGGGTGTCGCGAGAGCAGTACTTC
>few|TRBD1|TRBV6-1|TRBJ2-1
CASSRQGVTYNEQFF
TGTGCCAGCAGCCGACAGGGGGTCACCTACAATGAGCAGTTCTTC
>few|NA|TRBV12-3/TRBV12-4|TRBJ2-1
CASTHVAGNEQFF
TGTGCCAGCACCCATGTGGCGGGAAATGAGCAGTTCTTC
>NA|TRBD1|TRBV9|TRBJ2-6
CASSVGTAISGANVLTF
TGTGCCAGCAGCGTTGGGACAGCAATCTCTGGGGCCAACGTCCTGACTTTC
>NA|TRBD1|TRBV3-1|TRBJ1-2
CASGDRGLFYGYTF
TGTGCCAGCGGAGACAGGGGGCTCTTTTATGGCTACACCTTC
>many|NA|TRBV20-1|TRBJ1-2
CSASPSRRAHGYTF
TGCAGTGCTAGCCCTTCGCGGAGGGCCCATGGCTACACCTTC
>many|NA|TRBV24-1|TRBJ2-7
CATSDLFGQGGEQYF
TGTGCCACCAGTGATTTATTCGGCCAGGGAGGCGAGCAGTACTTC
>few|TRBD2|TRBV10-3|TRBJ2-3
CALSGENTDTQYF
TGTGCCCTTAGCGGGGAAAACACAGATACGCAGTATTTT
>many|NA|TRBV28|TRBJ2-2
CASSFRRPGPNTGELFF
TGTGCCAGCAGTTTCCGTCGACCAGGGCCGAACACCGGGGAGCTGTTTTTT
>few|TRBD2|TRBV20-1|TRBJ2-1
CSALLAGISYNEQFF
TGCAGTGCATTACTAGCGGGTATATCCTACAATGAGCAGTTCTTC
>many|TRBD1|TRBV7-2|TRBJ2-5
CASSQRTGGIETQYF
TGTGCCAGCAGCCAGCGGACAGGGGGCATCGAGACCCAGTACTTC
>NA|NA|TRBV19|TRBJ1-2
CASSAQLYGYTF
TGTGCCAGTAGTGCACAGCTCTATGGCTACACCTTC
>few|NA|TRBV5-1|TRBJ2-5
CASSLVPDTQETQYF
TGCGCCAGCAGCTTGGTTCCGGACACCCAAGAGACCCAGTACTTC
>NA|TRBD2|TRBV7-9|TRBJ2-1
CASSLLAGTGENEQFF
TGTGCCAGCAGCCTCCTAGCGGGAACGGGCGAGAATGAGCAGTTCTTC
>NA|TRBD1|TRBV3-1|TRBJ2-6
CASSQDPGQGVFSGANVLTF
TGTGCCAGCAGCCAAGATCCGGGACAGGGGGTATTCTCTGGGGCCAACGTCCTGACTTTC
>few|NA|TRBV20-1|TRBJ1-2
CSARPDGANGYTF
TGCAGTGCTAGGCCGGACGGAGCCAACGGCTACACCTTC
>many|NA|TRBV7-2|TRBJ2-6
CASSFRSSGANVLTF
TGTGCCAGCAGCTTTAGGTCCTCTGGGGCCAACGTCCTGACTTTC
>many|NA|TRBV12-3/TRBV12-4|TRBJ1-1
CASSQSTGTTEAFF
TGTGCCAGCAGCCAATCAACAGGGACCACTGAAGCTTTCTTT
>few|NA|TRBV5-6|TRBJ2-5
CASSLTGMETQYF
TGTGCCAGCAGCTTGACAGGGATGGAGACCCAGTACTTC
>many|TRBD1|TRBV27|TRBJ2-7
CASHPGWGQGYLEQYF
TGTGCCAGCCATCCGGGATGGGGACAGGGATACCTCGAGCAGTACTTC
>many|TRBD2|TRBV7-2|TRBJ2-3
CASSFSGGADTQYF
TGTGCCAGCAGCTTTAGCGGGGGGGCAGATACGCAGTATTTT
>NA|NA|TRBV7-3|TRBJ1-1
CASSLNSENTEASF
TGCGCCAGCAGCTTAAATTCCGAGAACACTGAAGCTTCCTTT
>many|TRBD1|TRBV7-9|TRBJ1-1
CASSLARGQRMNTEAFF
TGTGCCAGCAGCTTAGCCCGGGGACAGCGAATGAACACTGAAGCTTTCTTT
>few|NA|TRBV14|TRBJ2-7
CASSQGHRVGEQYF
TGTGCCAGCAGCCAAGGTCACAGGGTTGGCGAGCAGTACTTC
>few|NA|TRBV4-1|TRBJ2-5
CASSPNRLQAQETQYF
TGCGCCAGCAGCCCAAATCGGCTACAGGCCCAAGAGACCCAGTACTTC
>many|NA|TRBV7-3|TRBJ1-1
CASSLQGRTTEAFF
TGTGCCAGCAGTCTACAGGGAAGGACCACTGAAGCTTTCTTT
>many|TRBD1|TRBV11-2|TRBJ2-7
CASSSIRVGTGAYEQYF
TGTGCCAGCAGCTCTATCAGGGTCGGGACAGGGGCCTACGAGCAGTACTTC
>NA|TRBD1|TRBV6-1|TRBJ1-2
CASSQGGTRSTKNGYTF
TGTGCCAGCAGCCAGGGGGGGACACGGTCGACGAAGAATGGCTACACCTTC
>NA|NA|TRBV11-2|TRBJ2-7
CASSLFLCQLTPTQYF
NA
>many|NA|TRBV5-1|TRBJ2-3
CASSGTSTDTQYF
TGCGCCAGCAGCGGAACTAGCACAGATACGCAGTATTTT
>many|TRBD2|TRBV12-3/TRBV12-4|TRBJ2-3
CAILRAGEDFTDTQYF
TGTGCCATCCTCAGAGCGGGGGAGGACTTCACAGATACGCAGTATTTT
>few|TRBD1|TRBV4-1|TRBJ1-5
CASSQPWGQNNQPQHF
TGCGCCAGCAGCCAACCATGGGGACAGAACAATCAGCCCCAGCATTTT
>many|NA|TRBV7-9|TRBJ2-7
CASSGLSYEQYF
TGTGCCAGCAGCGGCCTGTCCTACGAGCAGTACTTC
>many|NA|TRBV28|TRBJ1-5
CASNEWQGNQPQHF
TGTGCCAGCAACGAGTGGCAGGGTAATCAGCCCCAGCATTTT
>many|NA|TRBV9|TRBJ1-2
CASSVEDFRYGYTF
TGTGCCAGCAGCGTAGAGGACTTCCGCTACGGCTACACCTTC
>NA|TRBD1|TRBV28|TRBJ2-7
CASSLWRGQGRYEQYF
TGTGCCAGCAGTTTATGGAGGGGACAGGGGAGATACGAGCAGTACTTC
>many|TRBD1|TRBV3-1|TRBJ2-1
CASSQAGTGIGYNEQFF
TGTGCCAGCAGCCAAGCTGGGACAGGGATCGGGTACAATGAGCAGTTCTTC
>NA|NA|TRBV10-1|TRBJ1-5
CAQTGQPQHF
TGCGCCCAGACGGGTCAGCCCCAGCATTTT
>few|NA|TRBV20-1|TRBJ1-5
CSARQGGDQPQHF
TGCAGTGCTAGACAGGGTGGGGACCAGCCCCAGCATTTT
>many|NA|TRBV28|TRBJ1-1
CASRNLQEPPNTEAFF
TGTGCCAGCAGAAATTTACAGGAGCCTCCTAACACTGAAGCTTTCTTT
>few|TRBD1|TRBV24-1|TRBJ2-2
CATSDPGTGEAGELFF
TGTGCCACCAGTGATCCCGGGACAGGGGAAGCCGGGGAGCTGTTTTTT
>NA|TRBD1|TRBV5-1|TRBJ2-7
CASSSTTGTGVSEQYF
TGCGCCAGCAGCTCAACAACCGGGACAGGGGTTTCCGAGCAGTACTTC
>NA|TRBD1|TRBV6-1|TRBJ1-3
CASMVQDRGISGNTIYF
TGTGCCAGCATGGTCCAGGACAGGGGGATCTCTGGAAACACCATATATTTT
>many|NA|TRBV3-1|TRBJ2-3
CASSQETASTDTQYF
TGTGCCAGCAGCCAAGAGACGGCTAGCACAGATACGCAGTATTTT
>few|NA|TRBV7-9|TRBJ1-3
CASSSTVSSGNTIYF
TGTGCCAGCAGCTCGACAGTCTCCTCTGGAAACACCATATATTTT
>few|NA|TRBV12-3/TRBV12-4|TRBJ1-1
CASRATGNTEAFF
TGTGCCAGCAGAGCTACAGGGAACACTGAAGCTTTCTTT
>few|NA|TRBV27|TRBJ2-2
CASSLSSTVVKNTGELFF
TGTGCCAGCAGTTTAAGTAGCACGGTCGTCAAGAACACCGGGGAGCTGTTTTTT